The T cell receptor (beta chain) under discussion was sequenced for a study of cytomegalovirus exposure and HLA in healthy donors. General observations from the study: Whilst most TCR sequences proved rare, a subset of public TCRs occurred across many donors. Sequencing depth roughly uniform across donors was assumed in presence/absence analyses. An analysis done earlier found most TCR beta V segments productive about 90% or about 30% of the time.

This CDR3 has 17 residues. The ends lost 2 bases at V and 8 bases at J; junction bases unmatched: 13. The germline gives CDR1 MNHEY, CDR2 SMNVEV (reference sequence). 60 Vbeta and 13 Jbeta primers were used in PCR. Authors' analysis steps: The count from a later analysis was about 80 million unique TCR beta chains, around 11 million of them shared. The method was immunoSEQ multiplex PCR; TCRdb's version includes in-frame clones alone and lacks a portion of them. V, J and clone size are taken as reported in that table, and D and trimming were inferred from the DNA itself. The sample contains roughly 200,000 clones, approximately 80% of which appear only once. As to this clone: Its matching antigen is unknown.

The chain uses TRBV27 and TRBJ1-4; TRBD1 agrees at 8 bases. This clonotype was sampled from a female donor in good health and CMV-seronegative. Sample: PBMCs. The CDR3 region is CASSLRGTGFVGEKLFF. Written as DNA, the CDR3 is TGTGCCAGCAGTTTACGGGGGACAGGTTTCGTTGGGGAAAAACTGTTTTTT.